Described below is a single TCR beta chain sequence and its context. The antigen is unknown. The sample belongs to a study of blood T cells in healthy people across ages. Study-wide results and caveats: Unsorted PBMCs ruled out conclusive naive versus antigen-experienced comparison.

The CDR3 consists of 12 residues. Germline CDR1 MNHEY, CDR2 SVGEGT. With 6 bases removed from V and 8 bases from J, the gap between germline ends came to 11 bases. The authors ran a second PCR of about 6 to 11 cycles using a sample-barcoded 5' primer and a J-beta primer mix. Using its own MiXCR run on the 5' RACE reads, TCRdb lists one record per CDR3 protein. Found here are 550,000 to 600,000 distinct CDR3 sequences, roughly 48% of them singletons; the top ten hold 20% to 25%. The V and J genes are TRBV6-2 or TRBV6-3 and TRBJ2-1; D is ambiguous. This sequence was found in an elderly man in good health. What was sequenced was blood. The CDR3 is CASRGRSDEQFF. CDR3 DNA sequence: TGTGCCAGCAGGGGAAGAAGCGATGAGCAGTTCTTC.